Below, one TCR beta chain is given with its context. The antigen is undetermined. In germline, CDR1 is MNHEY, CDR2 SVGAGI. V dropped 2 bases and J dropped 8 bases, with 12 bases sitting between them. The CDR3 sequence is 13 residues long. TCRdb re-analysed the reads in MiXCR, keeping a single row per CDR3 protein. Altogether roughly 250,000 distinct CDR3 sequences are present, approximately 22% being singletons, with the ten largest covering about 18%. The data are from a study of T cell repertoires in cytomegalovirus infection. About the research overall: Public TCR beta signatures marked donors with CMV infection and the matching HLA.

The study's findings and limits: Predominance within the ex vivo response was attributable to HLA-C-restricted CMV-specific TCR beta clonotypes.

The rearrangement uses TRBV6-5 and TRBJ1-2; D is ambiguous. Sequenced: CD8+ T cells from PBMCs. The sequence was collected from a human donor in good health (CMV status not recorded). Some clones in this sample may be carry-over from other donors' samples. The CDR3 DNA follows: TGTGCCAGCAGTTACAGCGCAAATGGGGGCTACACCTTC. It translates to CASSYSANGGYTF.